What follows are 30 T cell receptor beta chains derived from one specimen sequenced in a study of blood T cell repertoires in COVID-19. The table came from immunoSEQ multiplex PCR; TCRdb's copy has only in-frame clones and leaves some out. The sample has approximately 130,000 clones, more than 80% seen once. Source material: peripheral blood. The receptor source for this set is a human donor in a cohort sampled during active COVID-19.

The chain is built from TRBV23-1 and TRBJ2-4, with no clear D. TRBV23-1 is an open reading frame whose function is uncertain. V was clipped by 2 bases and J by 0 bases, with 11 bases between them. The CDR3 runs 16 residues. CDR3 in amino acids: CASSQPPQIAKNIQYF. In nucleotides, the CDR3 is TGCGCCAGCAGTCAACCCCCGCAGATAGCCAAAAACATTCAGTACTTC.

This chain uses TRBV10-1 with TRBJ1-2; unclear D gene. Trimming cost V 0 bases and J 9 bases, with 11 bases left between them. Germline assignment: CDR1 WNHNN and CDR2 SYGVQD (reference sequence). The CDR3 extends over 13 amino acids. DNA of the CDR3: TGCGCCAGCAGTGAGTCCCATAGCCGTAGCTACACCTTC. Translating gives CASSESHSRSYTF.

This clone occurred a few times. CDR3 bases: TGTGCCAGCAGCCAAGGCCTGGGACAGGGACGAATAGATACGCAGTATTTT. Encoded protein: CASSQGLGQGRIDTQYF. The rearrangement uses TRBV3-1 (or the pseudogene TRBV3-2) and TRBJ2-3; TRBD1 matches 9 bases. Trimming at V came to 1 base and at J to 5 bases, leaving 10 bases not matched to a gene. Germline CDR1 reads LGHDT; CDR2 reads YNNKEL (reference sequence). This CDR3 comprises 17 residues.

The rearrangement joins TRBV30 to TRBJ1-2, with D maybe TRBD1 (5 bases). This CDR3 contains 13 residues. Per the germline V gene, CDR1 is GTSNPN and CDR2 is SVGIG (reference sequence). Trimming took 2 bases from V and 4 from J, leaving 11 bases between them. The CDR3 region has the DNA TGTGCCTGGAGTCGGGGGGATGGCTATGGCTACACCTTC. Protein sequence: CAWSRGDGYGYTF.

This clone has just one count. This rearrangement joins TRBV24-1 to TRBJ2-5, with 8 nucleotides matching TRBD2. The V gene end was trimmed by 2 bases and the J gene end by 3 bases; junction bases not matched to a gene: 4. Germline-derived CDR1 and CDR2 are KGHDR and SFDVKD. The CDR3 loop spans 15 amino acids. The DNA for the CDR3 is TGTGCCACCAGTGATTCTCTAGCGGGCGAAGAGACCCAGTACTTC. Translating gives CATSDSLAGEETQYF.

V is TRBV5-4 and J is TRBJ2-6; 8 bases align to TRBD2. J gave up 1 base and V 3 bases, and 12 bases lay outside the gene matches. Germline V lookup: CDR1 SGHNT, CDR2 YYREEE (reference sequence). The CDR3 has 19 residues. CDR3 nucleotides: TGTGCCAGCAGCTCACTACCGGGGGGGCATGCGTCTGGGGCCAACGTCCTGACTTTC. It codes for CASSSLPGGHASGANVLTF.

The genes are TRBV11-1 and TRBJ1-2; D is uncertain. The CDR3 covers 15 residues. V was shortened by 8 bases and J by 5 bases, with 21 bases between the two germline ends. Germline V gives CDR1 SGHAT, CDR2 FQDESV (reference sequence). The CDR3 here is CASQPYAGRRYGYTF. In DNA form, the CDR3 reads TGTGCCAGCCAGCCGTATGCGGGGAGGAGGTATGGCTACACCTTC.

The chain carries TRBV19 and TRBJ1-5; D possibly corresponds to TRBD1 (5 bases). Trimming stripped 2 bases from V and 4 bases from J, with 15 bases between. CDR1 is LNHDA and CDR2 is SQIVND in the germline V gene (reference sequence). The CDR3 has 16 residues. The CDR3 here is CASSIPGGAANQPQHF. The CDR3 region has the DNA TGTGCCAGTAGTATACCCGGAGGGGCAGCGAATCAGCCCCAGCATTTT.

This clone was picked up one time. The V gene is TRBV6-6, the J gene TRBJ2-5, with no clear D. The V gene's germline CDR1 is MNHNY and CDR2 SVGAGI (reference sequence). V was cut by 5 bases and J by 3 bases, with 10 bases left in between. The CDR3 is 13 residues long. In DNA form, the CDR3 reads TGTGCCAGCAGTACTCGACTCAAAGAGACCCAGTACTTC. This sequence encodes CASSTRLKETQYF.

The chain is built from TRBV12-5 and TRBJ1-5; TRBD1 matches 7 bases. Trimming removed 0 bases from V and 2 bases from J; junction bases left unmatched: 10. The CDR3 sequence is 18 residues long. Germline CDR1 and CDR2: LGHNT and FRNRAP. The CDR3 DNA reads as TGTGCTAGTGGTTTGGTAGGCAGCGAGGGGGCGGGCAATCAGCCCCAGCATTTT. Translated: CASGLVGSEGAGNQPQHF.

The chain recombines TRBV4-3 with TRBJ1-5; D ambiguous. With 0 bases removed from V and 9 bases from J, the gap between germline ends came to 9 bases. Germline V gene lookup returns CDR1 LGHNA and CDR2 YSLEER. The CDR3 spans 13 residues. This chain's CDR3 is CASSQDLWRPQHF. The DNA for the CDR3 is TGCGCCAGCAGCCAAGACCTTTGGAGGCCCCAGCATTTT.

Note on this clone: One junction end does not reproduce the germline sequence, and a read error may be involved. The chain recombines TRBV6-5 with TRBJ1-1, with D possibly matching TRBD1 (6 bases). The CDR3 has 12 amino acids. Germline assignment: CDR1 MNHEY and CDR2 SVGAGI. This chain's CDR3 is CASSPGHTEAFF. CDR3 nucleotides: TGTGCCAGCAGTCCGGGACACACAGAAGCTTTCTTT.

The genes are TRBV4-3 and TRBJ1-1, with 7 bases that match TRBD1. V was clipped by 4 bases and J by 3 bases; unmatched bases: 8. Per the germline V gene, CDR1 is LGHNA and CDR2 is YSLEER. The length of the CDR3 is 15 residues. As DNA, the CDR3 is TGCGCCAGCAGCCGCCAGCAGGGGGACGACACTGAAGCTTTCTTT. It yields the protein CASSRQQGDDTEAFF.

This chain uses TRBV7-2 with TRBJ1-2; TRBD1 aligns across 11 bases. Germline-derived CDR1 and CDR2 are SGHTA and FQGNSA. V shed 5 bases, J shed 8 bases, and the junction held 7 bases outside the gene matches. The CDR3 is 14 residues long. This CDR3 is CASSPWTGGRGYTF. For the CDR3, the DNA is TGTGCCAGCAGCCCGTGGACAGGGGGCAGAGGCTACACCTTC.

This rearrangement joins TRBV27 to TRBJ2-5, with a weak D call TRBD2 (5 bases). CDR1 MNHEY and CDR2 SMNVEV come from the germline V gene (reference sequence). Trimming took 3 bases from V and 4 from J, leaving 6 bases between them. CDR3 length: 12 residues. The CDR3 region is CASSFRGETQYF. In DNA, the CDR3 is TGTGCCAGCAGTTTTCGGGGAGAGACCCAGTACTTC.

The gene calls are TRBV29-1 and TRBJ1-4; 7 bases align to TRBD1. Trimming took 8 bases from V and 6 from J; bases not matched to a gene: 12. The CDR3 has 14 amino acids. CDR1 SQVTM and CDR2 ANQGSEA come from the germline V gene. The CDR3 nucleotides read TGCAGCCTCCTTGAGGGGGCGGCGGATGAAAAACTGTTTTTT. Its protein is CSLLEGAADEKLFF. Together with reference TRBV29-1 and TRBJ1-4, the CDR3 gives the full variable domain: SAVISQKPSRDICQRGTSLTIQCQVDSQVTMMFWYRQQPGQSLTLIATANQGSEATYESGFVIDKFPISRPNLTFSTLTVSNMSPEDSSIYLCSLLEGAADEKLFFGSGTQLSVL.

CDR3 coding DNA: TGTGCCAGCTCCTTTGGAGGAGAGACCCAGTACTTC. It codes for CASSFGGETQYF. This chain joins TRBV14 and TRBJ2-5, with D possibly matching TRBD2 (5 bases). CDR1 is SGHDN, CDR2 FVKESK, per germline. This CDR3 contains 12 residues. The ends were cut back, 8 bases at V and 4 bases at J, with 11 bases in the middle.

This clone came up once. This rearrangement joins TRBV7-6 to TRBJ2-7, with 8 nucleotides matching TRBD2. Trimming at V came to 0 bases and at J to 6 bases, leaving 4 bases not matched to a gene. Germline-derived CDR1 and CDR2 are SGHVS and FNYEAQ. This CDR3 has 14 amino acids. This CDR3 is CASSLATSGGEQYV. CDR3 in DNA: TGTGCCAGCAGCTTAGCTACGAGCGGGGGCGAGCAGTACGTC.

The genes are TRBV5-4 and TRBJ2-5, with TRBD2 identical over 11 bases. The germline CDR1 and CDR2 sequences are SGHNT and YYREEE (reference sequence). The ends lost 5 bases at V and 4 bases at J; junction bases unmatched: 4. The CDR3 covers 14 residues. CDR3 protein: CASRTSGITETQYF. DNA for the CDR3: TGTGCCAGCAGGACTAGCGGGATAACAGAGACCCAGTACTTC.

The rearrangement joins TRBV7-2 to TRBJ1-1; maybe TRBD1 (5 bases). Germline V gene sequence: CDR1 SGHTA, CDR2 FQGNSA. The CDR3 totals 13 residues. Trimming removed 5 bases from V and 6 bases from J, with 13 bases in between. The CDR3 DNA reads as TGTGCCAGCAGCCCGAGACAGACAGCTGAAGCTTTCTTT. Amino acids: CASSPRQTAEAFF.

The chain couples TRBV5-4 to TRBJ2-5; the D gene is possibly TRBD1 (6 bases). Per the germline V gene, CDR1 is SGHNT and CDR2 is YYREEE (reference sequence). The length of the CDR3 is 14 residues. Between the trimmed V and J ends, which lost 5 bases and 4 bases, there was a span of 15 bases. The CDR3: CASSLTGSGETQYF. The DNA for the CDR3 is TGTGCCAGCAGTCTTACAGGGTCCGGAGAGACCCAGTACTTC.

This clone was recorded only once. V usage is TRBV9 and J usage is TRBJ2-1; TRBD2 aligns across 9 bases. Losses at the gene ends were 4 bases for V and 4 bases for J; bases not matched to a gene: 6. CDR1 is SGDLS and CDR2 is YYNGEE in the germline V gene. The CDR3 contains 15 residues. CDR3 nucleotides: TGTGCCAGCAGCTTAACCCTAGCGGGGTACAATGAGCAGTTCTTC. This gives the protein CASSLTLAGYNEQFF. Together with reference TRBV9 and TRBJ2-1, the CDR3 gives the full variable domain: DSGVTQTPKHLITATGQRVTLRCSPRSGDLSVYWYQQSLDQGLQFLIQYYNGEERAKGNILERFSAQQFPDLHSELNLSSLELGDSALYFCASSLTLAGYNEQFFGPGTRLTVL.

This chain joins TRBV30 and TRBJ1-6, with 7 positions matching TRBD1. Germline CDR1 GTSNPN, CDR2 SVGIG (reference sequence). The ends lost 4 bases at V and 11 bases at J; junction bases unmatched: 11. The CDR3 extends over 14 amino acids. The CDR3 loop is CAWMEGAIIPPLHF. CDR3 nucleotide sequence: TGTGCCTGGATGGAGGGGGCGATAATTCCACCCCTCCACTTT.

This rearrangement joins TRBV5-1 to TRBJ2-5; maybe TRBD2 (6 bases). Germline V gene lookup returns CDR1 SGHRS and CDR2 YFSETQ. The CDR3 totals 14 residues. Trimming cost V 4 bases and J 2 bases, with 12 bases left between them. DNA for the CDR3: TGCGCCAGCAGCGCCGGGAGCCTTCAAGAGACCCAGTACTTC. The encoded protein is CASSAGSLQETQYF.

The genes are TRBV9 and TRBJ2-3; D gene unclear. Trimming stripped 2 bases from V and 2 bases from J, with 6 bases between. This CDR3 is 13 amino acids long. Germline CDR1 SGDLS, CDR2 YYNGEE. CDR3 protein: CASSVSPTDTQYF. CDR3 DNA: TGTGCCAGCAGCGTCTCTCCCACAGATACGCAGTATTTT.

The chain is built from TRBV9 and TRBJ2-1, with TRBD2 matching 7 bases. The CDR3 runs to 15 residues. The ends lost 0 bases at V and 5 bases at J; junction bases unmatched: 5. Germline CDR1 SGDLS, CDR2 YYNGEE. Here the CDR3 DNA reads TGTGCCAGCAGCGTAGGCGGGAGAGGGAACAATGAGCAGTTCTTC. Its translation is CASSVGGRGNNEQFF.

The chain uses TRBV19 and TRBJ2-3, with D perhaps TRBD2 (7 bases). The germline V and J ends were trimmed by 0 bases and 6 bases, with 10 bases remaining between them. This CDR3 has 14 amino acids. CDR1 is LNHDA and CDR2 is SQIVND in the germline V gene (reference sequence). The CDR3 protein is CASSIDAGADTQYF. For the CDR3, the DNA is TGTGCCAGTAGTATAGATGCGGGGGCGGATACGCAGTATTTT. The whole variable domain, filled in from reference TRBV19 and TRBJ2-3, reads DGGITQSPKYLFRKEGQNVTLSCEQNLNHDAMYWYRQDPGQGLRLIYYSQIVNDFQKGDIAEGYSVSREKKESFPLTVTSAQKNPTAFYLCASSIDAGADTQYFGPGTRLTVL.

The chain employs TRBV7-2 and TRBJ1-2; 10 bases align to TRBD1. The CDR3 has 14 residues. J was trimmed by 6 bases and V by 1 base; bases with no gene match: 2. Per germline, CDR1 SGHTA and CDR2 FQGNSA. In DNA form, the CDR3 reads TGTGCCAGCAGCTTAGTTGGGACAGGGGATGGCTACACCTTC. Translated: CASSLVGTGDGYTF. The full variable domain, completed using reference TRBV7-2 and TRBJ1-2, is GAGVSQSPSNKVTEKGKDVELRCDPISGHTALYWYRQSLGQGLEFLIYFQGNSAPDKSGLPSDRFSAERTGGSVSTLTIQRTQQEDSAVYLCASSLVGTGDGYTFGSGTRLTVV.

The chain is built from TRBV11-2 and TRBJ1-1; 7 bases are a match to TRBD1. Germline values: CDR1 SGHAT, CDR2 FQNNGV. CDR3 size: 14 residues. The V gene end was trimmed by 3 bases and the J gene end by 4 bases; junction bases not matched to a gene: 5. CDR3 in amino acids: CASSLTGSGTEAFF. CDR3 in DNA: TGTGCCAGCAGCTTGACAGGGTCGGGCACTGAAGCTTTCTTT.

The rearrangement links TRBV27 to TRBJ2-2, with 14 bases lining up with TRBD2. The V gene's germline CDR1 is MNHEY and CDR2 SMNVEV (reference sequence). This CDR3 comprises 18 residues. J was trimmed by 7 bases and V by 5 bases; bases with no gene match: 12. The CDR3 coding sequence is TGTGCCAGCAGTCCCCGATGGACTAGCGGGAGGCGAGGCGGGGAGCTGTTTTTT. Translation: CASSPRWTSGRRGGELFF.